A selection of T cell receptor beta chains follows, all from one sample in a study of T-cell memory formation after mild COVID-19. MiXCR, applied by TCRdb to the 5' RACE reads, yields one record per CDR3 protein. The data contain hundreds of thousands of distinct CDR3 sequences, approximately 20% of them seen just once; the ten biggest clones take up roughly 8%. The sequenced material came from PBMCs or a T cell subset sorted from them (not recorded which). These receptors originate from an adult woman who had mild COVID-19 (a few samples of this study predate the infection). Cell type and time point are not known. The CDR3 runs from the conserved cysteine through the conserved F or W. The order of the fields is V gene, CDR3 protein.

v_gene: TRBV4-3; CDR3aa: CASSPGQGRSYEQYF
v_gene: TRBV10-3; CDR3aa: CAISARDGLNF
v_gene: TRBV9; CDR3aa: CASSVGKRASTDTQYF
v_gene: TRBV10-3; CDR3aa: CAIRLAEASYEQYF
v_gene: TRBV7-9; CDR3aa: CASSFSGGPGNTQYF
v_gene: TRBV20-1; CDR3aa: CSAKTFGVPGDTQYF
v_gene: TRBV20-1; CDR3aa: CSARDKGDRGPKGGYTF
v_gene: TRBV10-3; CDR3aa: CAITSGLAGFDEQYF
v_gene: TRBV5-4; CDR3aa: CASSPSGGVTDTQYF
v_gene: TRBV20-1; CDR3aa: CSPGTGGMEQFF
v_gene: TRBV4-1; CDR3aa: CASSLPDYSGDTQYF
v_gene: TRBV5-1; CDR3aa: CASSLSGFDTDTQYF
v_gene: TRBV5-1; CDR3aa: CASSTGDPRQTQYF
v_gene: TRBV11-2; CDR3aa: CASSAKGIEQFF
v_gene: TRBV3-1; CDR3aa: CASSQGTGGREQYF
v_gene: TRBV6-5; CDR3aa: CASSYSNANTEAFF
v_gene: TRBV9; CDR3aa: CASSVAPRPGIYIDTQYF
v_gene: TRBV19; CDR3aa: CASNHRGGSANEKLFF
v_gene: TRBV5-6; CDR3aa: CASSFVGPNSPLHF
v_gene: TRBV12-3/TRBV12-4; CDR3aa: CASSSTGTYEQYF
v_gene: TRBV4-1; CDR3aa: CASSQEAWGANTGELFF
v_gene: TRBV30; CDR3aa: CAWSVLGNSPLHF
v_gene: TRBV7-9; CDR3aa: CASSSPNRPEAFF
v_gene: TRBV30; CDR3aa: CAWSAGPGNEQFF
v_gene: TRBV12-3/TRBV12-4; CDR3aa: CASSFGQFFGELFF
v_gene: TRBV18; CDR3aa: CASSPQDRGSHYGYTF
v_gene: TRBV9; CDR3aa: CASSKPGVQETQYF
v_gene: TRBV7-2; CDR3aa: CASSLGWGGSTYEQYF
v_gene: TRBV18; CDR3aa: CASSPPSGNPLTDTQYF
v_gene: TRBV7-9; CDR3aa: CASSLPPGGVSDTQYF
v_gene: TRBV5-1; CDR3aa: CASSLVSGTANTGELFF
v_gene: TRBV27; CDR3aa: CASSTRTSGRAPYEQYF
v_gene: TRBV12-3/TRBV12-4; CDR3aa: CASSSWGQPNTEAFF
v_gene: TRBV15; CDR3aa: CATSREAPPGGFNYGYTF
v_gene: TRBV7-3; CDR3aa: CASSLQSRHAGTEAFF
v_gene: TRBV19; CDR3aa: CASSSRREFNEQFF
v_gene: TRBV19; CDR3aa: CASSITSTEAFF
v_gene: TRBV7-8; CDR3aa: CASSRDWSNTGELFF
v_gene: TRBV12-3/TRBV12-4; CDR3aa: CASSYVPGGADTQYF
v_gene: TRBV25-1; CDR3aa: CASSGSEDAVFF
v_gene: TRBV5-1; CDR3aa: CASSWGTEYEQYF
v_gene: TRBV29-1; CDR3aa: CSVEYDRPGTFF
v_gene: TRBV18; CDR3aa: CASSPISAVSTDTQYF
v_gene: TRBV5-6; CDR3aa: CASSFSLSGTEAFF
v_gene: TRBV12-3/TRBV12-4; CDR3aa: CASSLSHRGWVAFF
v_gene: TRBV3-1; CDR3aa: CASSQGGAYSPLHF
v_gene: TRBV21-1; CDR3aa: CASSKWQGISYEQYF
v_gene: TRBV29-1; CDR3aa: CSVKLFETQYF
v_gene: TRBV4-1; CDR3aa: CASSPRPSMGDTQYF
v_gene: TRBV25-1; CDR3aa: CASSDRVSYEQYF
v_gene: TRBV30; CDR3aa: CAWSVSRMTSGSGSRYF